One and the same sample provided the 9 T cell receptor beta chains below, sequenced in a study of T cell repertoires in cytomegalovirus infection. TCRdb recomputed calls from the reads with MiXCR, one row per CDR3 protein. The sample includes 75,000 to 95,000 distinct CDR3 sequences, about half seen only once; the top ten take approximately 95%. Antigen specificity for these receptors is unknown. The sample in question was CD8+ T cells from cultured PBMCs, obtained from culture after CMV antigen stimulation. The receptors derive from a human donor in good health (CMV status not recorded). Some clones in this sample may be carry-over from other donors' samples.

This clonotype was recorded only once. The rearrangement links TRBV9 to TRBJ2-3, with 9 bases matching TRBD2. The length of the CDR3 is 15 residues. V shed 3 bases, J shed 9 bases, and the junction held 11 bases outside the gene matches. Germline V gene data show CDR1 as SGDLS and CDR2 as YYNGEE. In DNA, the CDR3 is TGTGCCAGCAGCGCCTCAGCTCGGACTAGCGACACGCAGTATTTT. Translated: CASSASARTSDTQYF.

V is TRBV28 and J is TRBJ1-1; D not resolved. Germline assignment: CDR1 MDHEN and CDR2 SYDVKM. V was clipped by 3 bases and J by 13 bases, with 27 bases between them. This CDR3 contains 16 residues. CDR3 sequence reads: CASSFSACSMNTEYFF. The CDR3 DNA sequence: TGTGCCAGCAGTTTCTCAGCATGTAGCATGAACACTGAATATTTCTTT.

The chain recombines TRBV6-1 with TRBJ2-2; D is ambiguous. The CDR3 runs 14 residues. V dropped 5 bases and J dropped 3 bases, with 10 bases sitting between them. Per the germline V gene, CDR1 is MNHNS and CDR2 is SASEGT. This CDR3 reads CASSKGIDTGELFF. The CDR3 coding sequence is TGTGCCAGCAGTAAGGGTATCGACACCGGGGAGCTGTTTTTT.

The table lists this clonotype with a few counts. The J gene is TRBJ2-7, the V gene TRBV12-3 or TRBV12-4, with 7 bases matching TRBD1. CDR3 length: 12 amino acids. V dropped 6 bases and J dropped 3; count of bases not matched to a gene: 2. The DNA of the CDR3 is TGTGCCAGCAGAGGGGACAGCTACGAGCAGTACTTC. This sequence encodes CASRGDSYEQYF.

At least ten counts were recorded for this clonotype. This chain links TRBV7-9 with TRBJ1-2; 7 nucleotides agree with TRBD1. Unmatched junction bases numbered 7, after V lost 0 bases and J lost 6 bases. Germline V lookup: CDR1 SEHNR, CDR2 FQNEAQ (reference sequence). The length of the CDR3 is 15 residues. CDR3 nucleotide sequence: TGTGCCAGCAGCTTAGCGCGGACAGGTTATCATGGCTACACCTTC. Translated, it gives CASSLARTGYHGYTF.

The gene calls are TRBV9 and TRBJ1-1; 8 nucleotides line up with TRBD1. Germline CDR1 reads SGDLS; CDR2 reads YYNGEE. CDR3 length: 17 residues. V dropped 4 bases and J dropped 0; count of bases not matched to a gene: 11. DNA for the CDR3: TGTGCCAGCAGCCCCGCAGGGGGCCCGAGGGTGAACACTGAAGCTTTCTTT. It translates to CASSPAGGPRVNTEAFF.

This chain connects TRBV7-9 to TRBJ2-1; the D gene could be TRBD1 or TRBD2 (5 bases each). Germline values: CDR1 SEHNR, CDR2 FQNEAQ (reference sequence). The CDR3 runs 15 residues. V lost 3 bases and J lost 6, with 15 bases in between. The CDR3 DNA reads TGTGCCAGCAGCTTCTACGGGGTGGGGACCAATGAGCAGTTCTTC. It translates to CASSFYGVGTNEQFF.

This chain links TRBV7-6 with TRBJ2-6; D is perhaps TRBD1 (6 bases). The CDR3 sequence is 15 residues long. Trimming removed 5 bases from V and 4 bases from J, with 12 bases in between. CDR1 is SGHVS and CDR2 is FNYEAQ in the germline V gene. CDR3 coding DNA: TGTGCCAGCAGCCAGACAGGAACCGGGGCCAACGTCCTGACTTTC. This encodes CASSQTGTGANVLTF.

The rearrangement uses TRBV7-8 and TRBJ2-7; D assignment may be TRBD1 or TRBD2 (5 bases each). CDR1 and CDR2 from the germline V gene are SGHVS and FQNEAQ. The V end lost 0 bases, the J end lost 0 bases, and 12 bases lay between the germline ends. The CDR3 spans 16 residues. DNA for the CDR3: TGTGCCAGCAGCTTAGCCTCCGGGGCCAACTCCTACGAGCAGTACTTC. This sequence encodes CASSLASGANSYEQYF.